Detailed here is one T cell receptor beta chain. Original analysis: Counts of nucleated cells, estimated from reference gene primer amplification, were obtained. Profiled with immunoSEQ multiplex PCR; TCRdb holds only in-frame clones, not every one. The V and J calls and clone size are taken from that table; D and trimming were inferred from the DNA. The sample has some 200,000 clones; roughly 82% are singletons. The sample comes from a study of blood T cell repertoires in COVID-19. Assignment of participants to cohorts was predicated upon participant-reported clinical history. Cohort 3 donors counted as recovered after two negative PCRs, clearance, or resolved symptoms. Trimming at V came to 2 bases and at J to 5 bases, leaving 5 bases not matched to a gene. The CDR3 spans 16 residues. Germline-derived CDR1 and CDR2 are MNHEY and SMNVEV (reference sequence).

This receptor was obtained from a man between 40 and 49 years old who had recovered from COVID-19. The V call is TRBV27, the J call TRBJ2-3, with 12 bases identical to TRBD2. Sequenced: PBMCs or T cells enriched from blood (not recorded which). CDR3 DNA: TGTGCCAGCAGTTTAATTCAGACTAGCGGGGGAGATACGCAGTATTTT. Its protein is CASSLIQTSGGDTQYF.